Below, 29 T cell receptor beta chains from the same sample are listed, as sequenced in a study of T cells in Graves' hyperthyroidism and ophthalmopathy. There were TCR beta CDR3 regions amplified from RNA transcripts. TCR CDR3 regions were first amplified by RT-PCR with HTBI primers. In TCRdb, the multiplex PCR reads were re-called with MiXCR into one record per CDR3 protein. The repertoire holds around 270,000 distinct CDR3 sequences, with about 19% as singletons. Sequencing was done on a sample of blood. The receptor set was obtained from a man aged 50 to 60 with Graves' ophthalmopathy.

The CDR3 DNA reads TGCGCCAGCAGCTTAGGGATAGATACGCAGTATTTT. It codes for CASSLGIDTQYF. The chain carries TRBV5-1 and TRBJ2-3; D is ambiguous. The CDR3 spans 12 residues. V was trimmed by 2 bases and J by 5 bases, leaving 6 bases between them. Germline lookup yields CDR1 SGHRS and CDR2 YFSETQ.

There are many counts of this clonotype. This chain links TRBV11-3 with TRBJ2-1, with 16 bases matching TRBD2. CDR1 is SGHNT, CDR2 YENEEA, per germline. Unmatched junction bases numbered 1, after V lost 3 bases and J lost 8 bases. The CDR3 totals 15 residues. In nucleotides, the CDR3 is TGTGCCAGCAGCTTTGGGACTAGCGGGGGGGATGAGCAGTTCTTC. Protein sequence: CASSFGTSGGDEQFF. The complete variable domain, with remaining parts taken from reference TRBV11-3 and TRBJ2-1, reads EAGVVQSPRYKIIEKKQPVAFWCNPISGHNTLYWYLQNLGQGPELLIRYENEEAVDDSQLPKDRFSAERLKGVDSTLKIQPAELGDSAVYLCASSFGTSGGDEQFFGPGTRLTVL.

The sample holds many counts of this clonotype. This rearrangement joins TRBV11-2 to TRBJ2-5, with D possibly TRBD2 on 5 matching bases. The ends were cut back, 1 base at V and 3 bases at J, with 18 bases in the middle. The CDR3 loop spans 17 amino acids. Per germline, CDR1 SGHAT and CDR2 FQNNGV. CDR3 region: CASSLVVALRVEETQYF. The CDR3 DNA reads TGTGCCAGCAGCTTAGTGGTAGCCCTGAGGGTCGAAGAGACCCAGTACTTC.

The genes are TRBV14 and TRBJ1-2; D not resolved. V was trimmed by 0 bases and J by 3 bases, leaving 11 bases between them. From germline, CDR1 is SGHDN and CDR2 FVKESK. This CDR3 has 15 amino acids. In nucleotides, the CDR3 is TGTGCCAGCAGCCAAGATTTCACGGAAGACTATGGCTACACCTTC. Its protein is CASSQDFTEDYGYTF.

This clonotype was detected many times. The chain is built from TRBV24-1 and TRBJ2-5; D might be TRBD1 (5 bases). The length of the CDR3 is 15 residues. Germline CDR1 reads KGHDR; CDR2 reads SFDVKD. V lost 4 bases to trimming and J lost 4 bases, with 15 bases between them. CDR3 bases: TGTGCCACCAGTGACCCAGACGGTGGGGCAGAGACCCAGTACTTC. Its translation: CATSDPDGGAETQYF.

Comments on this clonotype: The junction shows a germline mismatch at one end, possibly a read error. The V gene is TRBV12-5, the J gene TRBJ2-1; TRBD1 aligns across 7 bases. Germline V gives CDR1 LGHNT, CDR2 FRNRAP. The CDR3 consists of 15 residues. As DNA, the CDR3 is TGTGCTAGTGCCACAGGGGATTTCGCCTACAATGTGCAGTTCTTC. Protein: CASATGDFAYNVQFF.

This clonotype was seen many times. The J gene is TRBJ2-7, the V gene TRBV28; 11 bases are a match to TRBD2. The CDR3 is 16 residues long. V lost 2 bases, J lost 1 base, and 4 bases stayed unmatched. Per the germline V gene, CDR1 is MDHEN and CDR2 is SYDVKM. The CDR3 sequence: CASSLDRLAGSYEQYF. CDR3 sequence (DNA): TGTGCCAGCAGTTTAGATAGACTAGCGGGATCCTACGAGCAGTACTTC.

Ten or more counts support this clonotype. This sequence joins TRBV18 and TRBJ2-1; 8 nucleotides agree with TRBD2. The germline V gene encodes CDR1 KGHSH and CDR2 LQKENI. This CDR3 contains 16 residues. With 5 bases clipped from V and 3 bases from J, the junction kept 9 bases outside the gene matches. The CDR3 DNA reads TGTGCCAGCTCATCCATAAGCGGGAGTAACTACAATGAGCAGTTCTTC. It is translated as CASSSISGSNYNEQFF.

The CDR3: CASSQTSGITYEQYF. DNA of the CDR3: TGTGCCAGCAGCCAGACGAGCGGGATTACCTACGAGCAGTACTTC. V is TRBV3-1 and J is TRBJ2-7, with TRBD2 matching 7 bases. The ends lost 3 bases at V and 2 bases at J; junction bases unmatched: 7. From germline, CDR1 is LGHDT and CDR2 YNNKEL (reference sequence). The CDR3 is made up of 15 amino acids.

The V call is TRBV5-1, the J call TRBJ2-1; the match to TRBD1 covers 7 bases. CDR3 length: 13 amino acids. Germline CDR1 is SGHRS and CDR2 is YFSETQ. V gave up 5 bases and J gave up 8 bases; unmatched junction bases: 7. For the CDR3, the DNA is TGCGCCAGCAGTAGTCGCCAGGGGGATGAGCAGTTCTTC. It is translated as CASSSRQGDEQFF.

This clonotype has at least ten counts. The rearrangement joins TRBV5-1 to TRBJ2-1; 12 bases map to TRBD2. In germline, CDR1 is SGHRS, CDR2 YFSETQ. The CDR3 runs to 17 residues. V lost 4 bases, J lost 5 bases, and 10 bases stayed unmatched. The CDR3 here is CASSLMTSGSPHNEQFF. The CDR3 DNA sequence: TGCGCCAGCAGCCTCATGACTAGCGGGAGTCCCCACAATGAGCAGTTCTTC.

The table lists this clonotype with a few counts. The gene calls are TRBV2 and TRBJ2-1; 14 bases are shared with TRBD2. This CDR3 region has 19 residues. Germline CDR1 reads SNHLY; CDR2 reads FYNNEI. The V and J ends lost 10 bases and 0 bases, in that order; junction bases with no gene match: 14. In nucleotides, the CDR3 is TGTGCCACCTTGGAGAAGACTAGCGGGAGGGGGAGCTCCTACAATGAGCAGTTCTTC. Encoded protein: CATLEKTSGRGSSYNEQFF.

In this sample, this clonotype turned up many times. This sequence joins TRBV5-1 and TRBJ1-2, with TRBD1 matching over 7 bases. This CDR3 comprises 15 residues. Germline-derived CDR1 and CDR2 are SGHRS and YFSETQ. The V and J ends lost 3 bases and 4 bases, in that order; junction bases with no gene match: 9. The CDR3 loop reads CASSYTGAFGYGYTF. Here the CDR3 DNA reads TGCGCCAGCAGCTATACAGGGGCCTTTGGCTATGGCTACACCTTC. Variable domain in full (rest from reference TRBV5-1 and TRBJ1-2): KAGVTQTPRYLIKTRGQQVTLSCSPISGHRSVSWYQQTPGQGLQFLFEYFSETQRNKGNFPGRFSGRQFSNSRSEMNVSTLELGDSALYLCASSYTGAFGYGYTFGSGTRLTVV.

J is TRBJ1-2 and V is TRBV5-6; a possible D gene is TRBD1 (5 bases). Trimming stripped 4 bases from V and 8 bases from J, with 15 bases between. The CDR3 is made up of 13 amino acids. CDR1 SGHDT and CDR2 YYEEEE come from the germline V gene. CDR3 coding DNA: TGTGCCAGCAGCCCGGGGACTAGTGAAGGCTACACCTTC. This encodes CASSPGTSEGYTF.

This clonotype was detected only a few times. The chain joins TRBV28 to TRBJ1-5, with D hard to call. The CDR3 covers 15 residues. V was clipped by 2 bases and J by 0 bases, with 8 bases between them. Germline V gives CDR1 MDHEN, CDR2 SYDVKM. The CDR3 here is CASSLPVPSNQPQHF. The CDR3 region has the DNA TGTGCCAGCAGTTTACCCGTACCTAGCAATCAGCCCCAGCATTTT.

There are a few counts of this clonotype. The CDR3 DNA sequence: TGTGCCAGCAGCTTGGGCGCCGGGACAGGGACTCGGCCCCAGCATTTT. It is translated as CASSLGAGTGTRPQHF. The chain is built from TRBV5-6 and TRBJ1-5; 9 nucleotides agree with TRBD1. V was pared by 0 bases and J by 9 bases, with 10 bases of the junction left unmatched. The CDR3 covers 16 residues. Germline CDR1 reads SGHDT; CDR2 reads YYEEEE. The full variable domain, rest sourced from reference TRBV5-6 and TRBJ1-5, is DAGVTQSPTHLIKTRGQQVTLRCSPKSGHDTVSWYQQALGQGPQFIFQYYEEEERQRGNFPDRFSGHQFPNYSSELNVNALLLGDSALYLCASSLGAGTGTRPQHFGDGTRLSIL.

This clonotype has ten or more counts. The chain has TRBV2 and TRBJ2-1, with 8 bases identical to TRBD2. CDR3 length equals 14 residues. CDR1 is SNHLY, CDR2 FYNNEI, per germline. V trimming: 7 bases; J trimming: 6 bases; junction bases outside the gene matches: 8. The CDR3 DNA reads TGTGCCAGCATTCTAGCGGGTAGAAGCAATGAGCAGTTCTTC. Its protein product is CASILAGRSNEQFF.

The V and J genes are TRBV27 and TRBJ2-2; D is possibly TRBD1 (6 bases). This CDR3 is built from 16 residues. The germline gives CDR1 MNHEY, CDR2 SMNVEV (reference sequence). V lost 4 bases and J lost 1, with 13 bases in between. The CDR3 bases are TGTGCCAGCAGTTCACGGGACACGAAGAACACCGGGGAGCTGTTTTTT. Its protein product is CASSSRDTKNTGELFF.

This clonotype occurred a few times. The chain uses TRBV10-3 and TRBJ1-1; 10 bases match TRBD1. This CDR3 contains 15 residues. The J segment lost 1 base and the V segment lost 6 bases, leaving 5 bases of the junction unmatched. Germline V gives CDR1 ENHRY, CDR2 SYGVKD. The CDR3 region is CAIRGTGEGNTEAFF. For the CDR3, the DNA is TGTGCCATCAGGGGGACAGGGGAAGGGAACACTGAAGCTTTCTTT.

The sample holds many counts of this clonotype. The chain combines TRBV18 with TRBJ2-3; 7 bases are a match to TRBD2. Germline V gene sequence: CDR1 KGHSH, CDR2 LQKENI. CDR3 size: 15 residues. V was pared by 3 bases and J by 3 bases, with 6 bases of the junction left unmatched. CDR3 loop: CASSPWTSTTDTQYF. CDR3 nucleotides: TGTGCCAGCTCACCCTGGACTAGTACAACAGATACGCAGTATTTT.

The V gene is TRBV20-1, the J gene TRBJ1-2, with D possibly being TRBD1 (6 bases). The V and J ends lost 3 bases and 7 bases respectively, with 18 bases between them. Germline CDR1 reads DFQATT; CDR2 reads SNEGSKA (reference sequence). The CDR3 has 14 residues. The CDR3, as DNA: TGCAGTGCTAGGACCAACAGGGCCCCGGGTGGCTACACCTTC. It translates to CSARTNRAPGGYTF.

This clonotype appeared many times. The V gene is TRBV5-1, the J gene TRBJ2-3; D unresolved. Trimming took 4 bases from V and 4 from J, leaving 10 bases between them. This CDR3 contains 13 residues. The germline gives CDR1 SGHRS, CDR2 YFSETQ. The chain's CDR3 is CASSQIPPDTQYF. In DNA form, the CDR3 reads TGCGCCAGCAGCCAAATTCCCCCAGATACGCAGTATTTT.

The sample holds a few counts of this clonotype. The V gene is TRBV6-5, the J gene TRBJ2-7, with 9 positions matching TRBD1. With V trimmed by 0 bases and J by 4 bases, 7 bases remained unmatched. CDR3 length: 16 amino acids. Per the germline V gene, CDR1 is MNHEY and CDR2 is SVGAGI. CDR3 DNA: TGTGCCAGCAGTTACTCTGGGACAGGGAGAGGGTACGAGCAGTACTTC. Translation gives CASSYSGTGRGYEQYF.

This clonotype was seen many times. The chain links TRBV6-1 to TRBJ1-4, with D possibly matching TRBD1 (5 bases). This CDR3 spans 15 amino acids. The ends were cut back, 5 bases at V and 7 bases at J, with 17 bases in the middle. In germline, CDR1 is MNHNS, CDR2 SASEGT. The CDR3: CASSPLGGSPEKLFF. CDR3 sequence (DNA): TGTGCCAGCAGTCCGCTCGGGGGAAGTCCTGAAAAACTGTTTTTT.

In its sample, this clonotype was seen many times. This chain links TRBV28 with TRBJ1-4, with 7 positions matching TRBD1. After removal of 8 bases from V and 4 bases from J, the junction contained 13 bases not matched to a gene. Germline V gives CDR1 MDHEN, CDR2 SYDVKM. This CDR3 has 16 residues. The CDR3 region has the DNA TGTGCCAGCGGTGGGCCCGAGGGACAGCTTAATGAAAAACTGTTTTTT. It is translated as CASGGPEGQLNEKLFF.

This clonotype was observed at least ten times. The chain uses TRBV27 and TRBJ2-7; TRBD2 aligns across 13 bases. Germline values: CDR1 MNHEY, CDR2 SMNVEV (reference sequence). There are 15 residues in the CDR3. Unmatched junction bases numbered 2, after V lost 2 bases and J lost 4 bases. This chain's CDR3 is CASSLRTSGSYEQYF. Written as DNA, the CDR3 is TGTGCCAGCAGTTTACGGACTAGCGGGAGTTACGAGCAGTACTTC.

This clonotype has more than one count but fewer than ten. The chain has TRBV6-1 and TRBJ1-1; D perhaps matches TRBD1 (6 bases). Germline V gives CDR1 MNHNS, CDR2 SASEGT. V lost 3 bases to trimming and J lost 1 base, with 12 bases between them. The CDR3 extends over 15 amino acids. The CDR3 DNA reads TGTGCCAGCAGTGACATGGGGGCTCCGAACACTGAAGCTTTCTTT. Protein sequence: CASSDMGAPNTEAFF.

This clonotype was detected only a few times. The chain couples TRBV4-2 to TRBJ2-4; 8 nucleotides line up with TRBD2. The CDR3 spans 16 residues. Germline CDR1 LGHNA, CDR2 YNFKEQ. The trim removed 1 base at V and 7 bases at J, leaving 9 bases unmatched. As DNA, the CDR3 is TGTGCCAGCAGCCAAGGAACGGGAGGGGGGTGGAACATTCAGTACTTC. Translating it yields CASSQGTGGGWNIQYF.

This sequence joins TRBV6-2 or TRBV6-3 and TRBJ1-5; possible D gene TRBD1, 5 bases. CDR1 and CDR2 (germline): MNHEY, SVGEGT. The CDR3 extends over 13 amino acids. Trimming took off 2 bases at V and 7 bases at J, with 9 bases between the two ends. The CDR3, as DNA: TGTGCCAGCAGTTACGCCGGGGACCAGCCCCAGCATTTT. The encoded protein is CASSYAGDQPQHF.